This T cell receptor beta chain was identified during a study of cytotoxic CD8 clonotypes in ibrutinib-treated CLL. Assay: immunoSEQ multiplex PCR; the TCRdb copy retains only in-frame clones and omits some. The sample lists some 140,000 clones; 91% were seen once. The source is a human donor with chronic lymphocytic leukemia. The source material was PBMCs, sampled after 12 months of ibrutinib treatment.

The chain's CDR3 is CASSLDLAGNTIYF. The CDR3 coding sequence is TGTGCCAGCAGCTTAGACCTCGCCGGAAACACCATATATTTT. The gene calls are TRBV7-2 and TRBJ1-3; D is ambiguous. CDR3 length: 14 amino acids. The V end was cut by 1 base, the J end by 4 bases, with 8 bases between. Germline V CDR1 and CDR2: SGHTA, FQGNSA.